This paragraph reports one T cell receptor (beta chain). Per the authors' pipeline: Reference gene primer amplification yielded estimated nucleated cell counts. The assay was immunoSEQ multiplex PCR, and TCRdb's table has in-frame clones only and misses some. The V and J calls and clone size are taken from that table; D and trimming were inferred from the DNA. The sample holds about 170,000 clones, about 80% seen once. CDR1 is SGHTA and CDR2 is FQGNSA in the germline V gene. The CDR3 loop spans 15 amino acids. V was shortened by 1 base and J by 6 bases, with 15 bases between the two germline ends. This specimen comes from a study of blood T cell repertoires in COVID-19. Study information: Material from acute and convalescent COVID-19 was sourced from the United States, Italy and Spain.

This TCR was sampled from a woman in her seventies with acute or convalescent COVID-19. The chain employs TRBV7-2 and TRBJ1-2; possibly TRBD1 for D (5 bases). The sample consisted of peripheral blood. In nucleotides, the CDR3 is TGTGCCAGCAGCTTAGTTCCAGGGCATTATAATGGCTACACCTTC. It translates to CASSLVPGHYNGYTF.